These 12 T cell receptor beta chains came from one sample sequenced in a study of Graves' ophthalmopathy and Graves' hyperthyroidism. The authors amplified TCR beta CDR3 regions from RNA transcripts. HTBI primers were used in a first-round RT-PCR, which preceded a second-round multiplex PCR. TCRdb processed the multiplex PCR reads anew with MiXCR; each CDR3 protein has one entry. The sample holds around 16,000 distinct CDR3 sequences, around 46% seen once. What was sequenced was peripheral blood. The receptors originated from a middle-aged woman with stable Graves' hyperthyroidism.

The sample holds one count of this clonotype. This chain joins TRBV29-1 and TRBJ2-7; D is uncertain. CDR1 SQVTM and CDR2 ANQGSEA come from the germline V gene. This CDR3 contains 13 residues. Trimming took off 6 bases at V and 1 base at J, with 13 bases between the two ends. The CDR3 sequence: CSVETDTSYEQYF. CDR3 coding DNA: TGCAGCGTCGAGACTGACACATCCTACGAGCAGTACTTC.

This clonotype was observed many times. The chain recombines TRBV5-1 with TRBJ2-3, with TRBD2 matching 10 bases. The CDR3 extends over 15 amino acids. Germline CDR1 and CDR2: SGHRS and YFSETQ. After removal of 6 bases from V and 7 bases from J, the junction contained 11 bases not matched to a gene. The CDR3 DNA follows: TGCGCCAGCACGCGGACTAGCGGTTCAATCCATACGCAGTATTTT. Translated, it gives CASTRTSGSIHTQYF.

V gene TRBV7-3 combines with J gene TRBJ2-3, with 10 bases aligning to TRBD2. CDR1 SGHTA and CDR2 FQGTGA come from the germline V gene. Germline trimming cut 2 bases from V and 4 bases from J; bases unmatched to any gene: 9. The CDR3 consists of 17 residues. The CDR3 region is CASSLRTSGTGADTQYF. CDR3 nucleotide sequence: TGTGCCAGCAGCTTACGAACTAGCGGGACCGGTGCAGATACGCAGTATTTT.

The rearrangement uses TRBV10-3 and TRBJ1-5; D uncertain. Germline loops: CDR1 ENHRY, CDR2 SYGVKD. Trimming left V 5 bases short and J 7 bases short, with 12 bases between. The CDR3 spans 13 residues. The CDR3 sequence: CAISRIPEQPQHF. In DNA, the CDR3 is TGTGCCATCAGTCGAATTCCGGAGCAGCCCCAGCATTTT.

V and J are TRBV6-1 and TRBJ2-1; D possibly uses TRBD1 or TRBD2 (5 bases each). V lost 1 base and J 1 base, leaving 8 bases between the germline ends. The CDR3 runs 15 residues. The germline V gene encodes CDR1 MNHNS and CDR2 SASEGT. Here the CDR3 reads CASSEEWGSYNEQFF. CDR3 DNA: TGTGCCAGCAGTGAAGAGTGGGGGTCCTACAATGAGCAGTTCTTC.

V is TRBV20-1 and J is TRBJ2-1; no reliable D call. Germline V gene sequence: CDR1 DFQATT, CDR2 SNEGSKA (reference sequence). The CDR3 totals 16 residues. V lost 4 bases and J 6 bases, leaving 22 bases between the germline ends. The CDR3 sequence: CSANLLDPLFGNEQFF. Written as DNA, the CDR3 is TGCAGTGCTAATTTGTTAGACCCGTTATTCGGCAATGAGCAGTTCTTC.

This clonotype was counted only a few times. The chain employs TRBV4-2 and TRBJ1-4; the D gene is possibly TRBD1 (6 bases). Germline assignment: CDR1 LGHNA and CDR2 YNFKEQ. V lost 5 bases and J 3 bases, leaving 19 bases between the germline ends. The CDR3 loop spans 17 amino acids. Written as DNA, the CDR3 is TGTGCCAGCAGCGTCGAAAAGGGGGGCCTATCTAATGAAAAACTGTTTTTT. It translates to CASSVEKGGLSNEKLFF.

This clonotype was counted ten times or more. The chain joins TRBV5-1 to TRBJ2-7, with TRBD2 as a possible D gene (5 bases). Trimming shortened V by 0 bases and J by 3 bases, and 10 bases separated the two germline ends. The CDR3 contains 14 residues. Germline loops: CDR1 SGHRS, CDR2 YFSETQ. CDR3 DNA sequence: TGCGCCAGCAGCTTGGCTAGCTTTGGCTACGAGCAGTACTTC. Protein product: CASSLASFGYEQYF.

This clonotype was observed at least ten times. The V gene is TRBV4-3, the J gene TRBJ2-1, with TRBD1 identical over 9 bases. The CDR3 runs to 16 residues. Germline V gene sequence: CDR1 LGHNA, CDR2 YSLEER. J lost 4 bases, V lost 4 bases, and 8 bases had no gene match. The CDR3 here is CASSLFTGTGYNEQFF. In DNA, the CDR3 is TGCGCCAGCAGCCTCTTCACCGGGACAGGGTACAATGAGCAGTTCTTC.

The rearrangement uses TRBV20-1 and TRBJ2-5; the D is unclear. Germline V lookup: CDR1 DFQATT, CDR2 SNEGSKA (reference sequence). With 5 bases removed from V and 2 bases from J, the gap between germline ends came to 9 bases. This CDR3 has 12 amino acids. This chain's CDR3 is CSAAFWQETQYF. CDR3 in DNA: TGCAGTGCTGCCTTCTGGCAAGAGACCCAGTACTTC.

The rearrangement links TRBV20-1 to TRBJ1-3; D unclear. Germline CDR1 DFQATT, CDR2 SNEGSKA (reference sequence). Trimming took 4 bases from V and 0 from J, leaving 22 bases between them. This CDR3 region has 18 residues. CDR3 in DNA: TGCAGTGCTATTGATGGGCCCCGAAAGGGCAACTCTGGAAACACCATATATTTT. This translates into CSAIDGPRKGNSGNTIYF.

The V gene is TRBV19, the J gene TRBJ2-7; TRBD2 agrees at 10 bases. Germline lookup yields CDR1 LNHDA and CDR2 SQIVND (reference sequence). The CDR3 is 13 residues long. V gave up 10 bases and J gave up 2 bases; unmatched junction bases: 5. The CDR3, as DNA: TGTGCCACTAGCGGGAGCCTCCCCTACGAGCAGTACTTC. Residues: CATSGSLPYEQYF.